This T cell receptor beta chain derives from a study of cytomegalovirus exposure and HLA in healthy donors. Study summary: Sequencing of roughly 180 million T cells in an earlier analysis found 100 million or so unique TCR beta sequences.

The primer mix had 60 Vbeta and 13 Jbeta primers. Only in-frame clones appear in the TCRdb table, and some are missing; sequencing was by immunoSEQ multiplex PCR. Here the sample spans approximately 210,000 clones, about 81% being singletons. CDR1 is LGHNT, CDR2 FRNRAP, per germline. The CDR3 loop spans 14 amino acids. Germline trimming cut 3 bases from V and 3 bases from J; bases unmatched to any gene: 3. Regarding this clone: Its target is not known.

General study findings and limits: Diagnosis of cytomegalovirus status made by the classifier reportedly showed high specificity and sensitivity.

V usage is TRBV12-5 and J usage is TRBJ2-7, with 9 positions matching TRBD2. The clonotype was recovered from a man aged 40-50 years in good health and CMV-seropositive. Specimen: PBMCs. The DNA of the CDR3 is TGTGCTAGTGGTTTAGAAGCGGGAGGCTACGAGCAGTACTTC. Its protein is CASGLEAGGYEQYF.